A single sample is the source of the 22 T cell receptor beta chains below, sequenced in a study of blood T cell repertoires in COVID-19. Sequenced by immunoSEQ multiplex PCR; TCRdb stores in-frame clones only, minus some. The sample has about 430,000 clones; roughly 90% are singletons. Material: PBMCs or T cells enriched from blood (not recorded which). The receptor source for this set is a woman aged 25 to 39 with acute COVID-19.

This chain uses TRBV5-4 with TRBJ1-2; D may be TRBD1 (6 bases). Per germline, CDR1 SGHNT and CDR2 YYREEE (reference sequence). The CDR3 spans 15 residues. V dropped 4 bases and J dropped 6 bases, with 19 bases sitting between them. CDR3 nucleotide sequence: TGTGCCAGCAGCCGAAATGTTCAGGGGCTGGATGGCTACACCTTC. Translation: CASSRNVQGLDGYTF. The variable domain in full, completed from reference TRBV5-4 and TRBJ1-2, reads ETGVTQSPTHLIKTRGQQVTLRCSSQSGHNTVSWYQQALGQGPQFIFQYYREEENGRGNFPPRFSGLQFPNYSSELNVNALELDDSALYLCASSRNVQGLDGYTFGSGTRLTVV.

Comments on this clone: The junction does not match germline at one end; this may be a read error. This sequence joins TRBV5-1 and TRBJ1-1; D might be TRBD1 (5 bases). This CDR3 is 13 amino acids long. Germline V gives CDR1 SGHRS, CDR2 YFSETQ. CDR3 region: CASTLRGGQEAFF. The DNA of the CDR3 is TGCGCCAGCACCTTGAGGGGTGGGCAGGAAGCTTTCTTT.

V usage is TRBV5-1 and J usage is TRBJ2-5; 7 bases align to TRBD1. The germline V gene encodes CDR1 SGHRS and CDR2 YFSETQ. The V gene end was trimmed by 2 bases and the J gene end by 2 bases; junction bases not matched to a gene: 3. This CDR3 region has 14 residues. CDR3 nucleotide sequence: TGCGCCAGCAGCTTACAGGGGCCACAAGAGACCCAGTACTTC. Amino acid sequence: CASSLQGPQETQYF.

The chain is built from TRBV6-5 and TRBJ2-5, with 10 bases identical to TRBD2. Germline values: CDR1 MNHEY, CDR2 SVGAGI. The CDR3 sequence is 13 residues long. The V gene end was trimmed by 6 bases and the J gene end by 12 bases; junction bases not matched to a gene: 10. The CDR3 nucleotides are TGTGCCAGCAGGATGGGTAGCGGGGGGAGCGAGTACTTC. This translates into CASRMGSGGSEYF.

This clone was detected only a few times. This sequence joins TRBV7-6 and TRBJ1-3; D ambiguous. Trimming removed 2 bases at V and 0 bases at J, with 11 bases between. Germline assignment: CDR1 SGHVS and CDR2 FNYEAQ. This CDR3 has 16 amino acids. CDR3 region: CASSLTQAHSGNTIYF. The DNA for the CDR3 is TGTGCCAGCAGCTTAACGCAGGCACACTCTGGAAACACCATATATTTT.

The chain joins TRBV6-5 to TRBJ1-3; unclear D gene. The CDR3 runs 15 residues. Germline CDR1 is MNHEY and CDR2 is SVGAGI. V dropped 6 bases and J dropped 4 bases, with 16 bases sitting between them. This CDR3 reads CASSRERAGGNTIYF. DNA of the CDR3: TGTGCCAGCAGCAGAGAAAGGGCGGGCGGAAACACCATATATTTT.

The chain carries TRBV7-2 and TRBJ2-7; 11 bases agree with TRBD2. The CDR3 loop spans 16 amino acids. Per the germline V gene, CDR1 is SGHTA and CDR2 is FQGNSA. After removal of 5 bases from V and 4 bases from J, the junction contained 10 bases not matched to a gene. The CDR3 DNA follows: TGTGCCAGCAGCCCGATCACTAGCGGGGGTGCTTACGAGCAGTACTTC. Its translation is CASSPITSGGAYEQYF.

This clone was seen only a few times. CDR3 DNA sequence: TGTGCCAGCAGGGTAGACAGGGGACCTGGATACGAGCAGTACTTC. As protein: CASRVDRGPGYEQYF. The V and J genes are TRBV27 and TRBJ2-7, with TRBD1 matching 8 bases. V lost 6 bases, J lost 4 bases, and 11 bases stayed unmatched. The CDR3 contains 15 residues. Germline CDR1 reads MNHEY; CDR2 reads SMNVEV (reference sequence).

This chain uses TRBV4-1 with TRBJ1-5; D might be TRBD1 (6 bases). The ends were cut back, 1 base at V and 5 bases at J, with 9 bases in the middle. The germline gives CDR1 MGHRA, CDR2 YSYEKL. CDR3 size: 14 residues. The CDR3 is CASSQGPGDQPQHF. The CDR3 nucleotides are TGCGCCAGCAGCCAAGGTCCAGGGGATCAGCCCCAGCATTTT.

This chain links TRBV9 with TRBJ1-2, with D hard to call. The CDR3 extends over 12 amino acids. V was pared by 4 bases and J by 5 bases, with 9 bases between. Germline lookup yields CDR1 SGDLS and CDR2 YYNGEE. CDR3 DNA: TGTGCCAGCAGCCACTGGTTTTATGGCTACACCTTC. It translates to CASSHWFYGYTF.

The CDR3 DNA reads as TGTGCCACCAGTGATGGGCTCAGGGGATCTCAGCCCCAGCATTTT. Protein product: CATSDGLRGSQPQHF. This chain links TRBV24-1 with TRBJ1-5, with D possibly being TRBD1 (6 bases). The CDR3 runs 15 residues. V lost 3 bases and J lost 6, with 14 bases in between. Germline CDR1 is KGHDR and CDR2 is SFDVKD.

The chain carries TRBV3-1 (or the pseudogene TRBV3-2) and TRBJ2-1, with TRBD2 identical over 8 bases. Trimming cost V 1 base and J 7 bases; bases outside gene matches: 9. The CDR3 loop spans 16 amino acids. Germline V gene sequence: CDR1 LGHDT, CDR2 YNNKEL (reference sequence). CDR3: CASSQGGSGGRNEQFF. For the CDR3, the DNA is TGTGCCAGCAGCCAAGGCGGATCGGGGGGGAGAAATGAGCAGTTCTTC.

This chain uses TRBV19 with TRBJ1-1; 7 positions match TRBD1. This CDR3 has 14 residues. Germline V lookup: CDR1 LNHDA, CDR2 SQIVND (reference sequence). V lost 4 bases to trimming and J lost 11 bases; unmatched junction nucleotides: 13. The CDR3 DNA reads TGTGCCAGTAGTACCCCCGGACAGGAAGGAACGGCTTTCTTT. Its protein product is CASSTPGQEGTAFF.

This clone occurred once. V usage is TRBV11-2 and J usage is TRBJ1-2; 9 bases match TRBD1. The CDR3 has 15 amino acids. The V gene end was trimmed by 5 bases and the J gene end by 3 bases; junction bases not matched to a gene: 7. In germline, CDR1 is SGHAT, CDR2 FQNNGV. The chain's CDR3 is CASSPSRQGDYGYTF. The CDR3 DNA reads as TGTGCCAGCAGCCCATCGAGACAGGGGGACTATGGCTACACCTTC. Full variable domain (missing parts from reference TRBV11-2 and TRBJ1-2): EAGVAQSPRYKIIEKRQSVAFWCNPISGHATLYWYQQILGQGPKLLIQFQNNGVVDDSQLPKDRFSAERLKGVDSTLKIQPAKLEDSAVYLCASSPSRQGDYGYTFGSGTRLTVV.

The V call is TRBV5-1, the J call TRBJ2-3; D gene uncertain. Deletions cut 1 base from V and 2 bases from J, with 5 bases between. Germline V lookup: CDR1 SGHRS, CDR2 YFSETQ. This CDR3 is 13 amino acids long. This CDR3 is CASSLTVTDTQYF. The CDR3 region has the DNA TGCGCCAGCAGCTTGACAGTCACAGATACGCAGTATTTT. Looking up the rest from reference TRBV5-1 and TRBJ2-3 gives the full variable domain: KAGVTQTPRYLIKTRGQQVTLSCSPISGHRSVSWYQQTPGQGLQFLFEYFSETQRNKGNFPGRFSGRQFSNSRSEMNVSTLELGDSALYLCASSLTVTDTQYFGPGTRLTVL.

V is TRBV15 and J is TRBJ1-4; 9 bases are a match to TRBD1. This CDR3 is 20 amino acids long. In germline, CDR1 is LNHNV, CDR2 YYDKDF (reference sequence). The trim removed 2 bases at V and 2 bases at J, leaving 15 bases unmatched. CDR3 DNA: TGTGCCACCAGCAGAACCCTACAGGGGGCGAACAGGGGGACTAATGAAAAACTGTTTTTT. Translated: CATSRTLQGANRGTNEKLFF.

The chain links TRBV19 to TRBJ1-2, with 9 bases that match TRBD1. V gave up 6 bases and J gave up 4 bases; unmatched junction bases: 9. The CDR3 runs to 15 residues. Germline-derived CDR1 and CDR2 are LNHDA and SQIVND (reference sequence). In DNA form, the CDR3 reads TGTGCCAGTAGGATCAACCAGGGACAGGGCTATGGCTACACCTTC. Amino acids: CASRINQGQGYGYTF.

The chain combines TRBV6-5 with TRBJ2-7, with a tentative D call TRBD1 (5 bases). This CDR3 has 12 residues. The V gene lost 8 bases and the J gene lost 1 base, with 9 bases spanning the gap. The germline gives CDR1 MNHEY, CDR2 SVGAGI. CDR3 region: CASRTRSYEQYF. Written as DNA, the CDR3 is TGTGCCAGCCGGACAAGGTCCTACGAGCAGTACTTC.

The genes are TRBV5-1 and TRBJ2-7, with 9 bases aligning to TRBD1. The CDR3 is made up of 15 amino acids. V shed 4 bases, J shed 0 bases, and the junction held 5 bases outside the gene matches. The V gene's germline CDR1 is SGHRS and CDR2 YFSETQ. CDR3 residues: CASSTGQGSSYEQYF. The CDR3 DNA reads TGCGCCAGCAGCACCGGACAGGGGAGCTCCTACGAGCAGTACTTC.

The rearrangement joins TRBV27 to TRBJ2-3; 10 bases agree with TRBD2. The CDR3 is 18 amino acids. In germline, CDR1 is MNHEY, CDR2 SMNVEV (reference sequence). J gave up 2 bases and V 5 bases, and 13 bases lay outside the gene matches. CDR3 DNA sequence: TGTGCCAGCAGTCTCCAATTTTTAGCGGGGGGCTACACAGATACGCAGTATTTT. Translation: CASSLQFLAGGYTDTQYF.

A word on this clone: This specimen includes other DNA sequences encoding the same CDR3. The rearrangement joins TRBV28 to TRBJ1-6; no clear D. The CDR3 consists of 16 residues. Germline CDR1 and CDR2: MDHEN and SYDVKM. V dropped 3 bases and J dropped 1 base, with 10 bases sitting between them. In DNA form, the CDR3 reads TGTGCCAGCAGTTTGGGCAGGTCGTCCTATAATTCACCCCTCCACTTT. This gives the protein CASSLGRSSYNSPLHF.

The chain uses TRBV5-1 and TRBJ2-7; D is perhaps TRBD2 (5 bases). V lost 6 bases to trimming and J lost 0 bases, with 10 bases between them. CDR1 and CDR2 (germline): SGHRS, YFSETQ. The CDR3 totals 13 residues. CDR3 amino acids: CASTRDSSYEQYF. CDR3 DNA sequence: TGCGCCAGCACGAGGGATAGCTCCTACGAGCAGTACTTC.